Each of the 21 T cell receptor beta chains below was sequenced from the same sample in a study of T cell responses to AZD1222 COVID-19 vaccine. Profiled with immunoSEQ multiplex PCR; TCRdb holds only in-frame clones, not every one. The profile shows tens of thousands of clones, approximately 90% of them singletons. Here the sequenced sample was peripheral blood, taken 28 days after the second AZD1222 dose. The receptors originated from an adult who received the AZD1222 COVID-19 vaccine.

In its sample, this clone was seen once. This chain links TRBV5-5 with TRBJ1-1; D unclear. CDR1 and CDR2 (germline): SGHKS, YYEKEE (reference sequence). The CDR3 is made up of 13 amino acids. The V end was cut by 2 bases, the J end by 9 bases, with 14 bases between. The CDR3 region has the DNA TGTGCCAGCAGCTTTCTAGGGCGGGAAAAAGCTTTCTTT. It codes for CASSFLGREKAFF. Looking up the rest from reference TRBV5-5 and TRBJ1-1 gives the full variable domain: DAGVTQSPTHLIKTRGQQVTLRCSPISGHKSVSWYQQVLGQGPQFIFQYYEKEERGRGNFPDRFSARQFPNYSSELNVNALLLGDSALYLCASSFLGREKAFFGQGTRLTVV.

The chain recombines TRBV6-5 with TRBJ2-7; D is perhaps TRBD2 (8 bases). Trimming took 6 bases from V and 3 from J, leaving 15 bases between them. CDR3 length equals 14 residues. Germline V CDR1 and CDR2: MNHEY, SVGAGI. CDR3 region: CASSERGTDYEQYF. The CDR3 coding sequence is TGTGCCAGCAGCGAGCGGGGGACAGACTACGAGCAGTACTTC.

The gene calls are TRBV4-3 and TRBJ2-1, with TRBD2 matching over 7 bases. The CDR3 has 16 amino acids. The V segment lost 0 bases and the J segment 4 bases; nucleotides outside the gene matches: 6. The germline V gene has CDR1 LGHNA and CDR2 YSLEER. In nucleotides, the CDR3 is TGCGCCAGCAGCCAAGATGAGGGCGGGGGATACAATGAGCAGTTCTTC. It encodes CASSQDEGGGYNEQFF.

This chain links TRBV7-3 with TRBJ2-6; D gene ambiguous. Trimming removed 5 bases at V and 3 bases at J, with 14 bases between. The V gene's germline CDR1 is SGHTA and CDR2 FQGTGA. The CDR3 runs to 16 residues. The CDR3 nucleotides are TGTGCCAGCAGCCCCGCCGTCCTGAGTGGGGCCAACGTCCTGACTTTC. Its protein product is CASSPAVLSGANVLTF.

The V call is TRBV27, the J call TRBJ2-7; 8 bases align to TRBD1. The CDR3 is made up of 16 amino acids. V shed 7 bases and J 7 bases; nucleotides not matched to a gene: 18. Germline CDR1 is MNHEY and CDR2 is SMNVEV (reference sequence). The CDR3 nucleotides are TGTGCCAGCAACTCCCCGGACAGGGCCGAGATGGGGGAGCAGTACTTC. Protein: CASNSPDRAEMGEQYF.

The rearrangement joins TRBV3-1 (or the pseudogene TRBV3-2) to TRBJ2-2, with 8 bases that match TRBD1. Germline V lookup: CDR1 LGHDT, CDR2 YNNKEL (reference sequence). CDR3 length: 18 amino acids. The V gene end was trimmed by 4 bases and the J gene end by 5 bases; junction bases not matched to a gene: 15. In DNA form, the CDR3 reads TGTGCCAGCAGCCGATTGGAACCCAGGGGGCGGAAAACCGGGGAGCTGTTTTTT. Translation: CASSRLEPRGRKTGELFF.

The chain joins TRBV7-3 to TRBJ1-2; no clear D gene. Germline V gene data show CDR1 as SGHTA and CDR2 as FQGTGA. CDR3 length: 13 residues. Deletions cut 4 bases from V and 8 bases from J, with 14 bases between. DNA for the CDR3: TGTGCCAGCAGCTCGGGCGGTTTGCGGGGCTACACCTTC. Its translation: CASSSGGLRGYTF.

This clone was observed once. The chain is built from TRBV7-8 and TRBJ2-7; 8 positions agree with TRBD1. Germline assignment: CDR1 SGHVS and CDR2 FQNEAQ. CDR3 length: 16 amino acids. With 5 bases clipped from V and 0 bases from J, the junction kept 9 bases outside the gene matches. CDR3 in DNA: TGTGCCAGCAGCAAGAGGGACAGGCCTATCTCCTACGAGCAGTACTTC. Translation: CASSKRDRPISYEQYF. The full variable domain, in which reference TRBV7-8 and TRBJ2-7 provide the parts outside the CDR3, is GAGVSQSPRYKVAKRGQDVALRCDPISGHVSLFWYQQALGQGPEFLTYFQNEAQLDKSGLPSDRFFAERPEGSVSTLKIQRTQQEDSAVYLCASSKRDRPISYEQYFGPGTRLTVT.

The chain combines TRBV12-5 with TRBJ2-3, with D perhaps TRBD1 or TRBD2 (6 bases each). In germline, CDR1 is LGHNT, CDR2 FRNRAP. The CDR3 extends over 14 amino acids. Trimming stripped 5 bases from V and 2 bases from J, with 11 bases between. For the CDR3, the DNA is TGTGCTAGTGGTACGGGGGCAGCCACAGATACGCAGTATTTT. As protein: CASGTGAATDTQYF.

The chain recombines TRBV18 with TRBJ2-3, with TRBD2 matching 8 bases. Trimming removed 1 base from V and 2 bases from J; junction bases left unmatched: 5. The CDR3 length is 16 residues. CDR1 is KGHSH, CDR2 LQKENI, per germline. Here the CDR3 reads CASSPLPGGDTDTQYF. As DNA, the CDR3 is TGTGCCAGCTCACCACTTCCCGGGGGGGACACAGATACGCAGTATTTT.

This sequence joins TRBV7-9 and TRBJ2-5; 9 bases map to TRBD1. V trimming: 0 bases; J trimming: 5 bases; junction bases outside the gene matches: 4. The CDR3 length is 15 residues. Germline values: CDR1 SEHNR, CDR2 FQNEAQ (reference sequence). Here the CDR3 DNA reads TGTGCCAGCAGCTTAGCGATGGGGACAGGGGAGACCCAGTACTTC. Translating gives CASSLAMGTGETQYF.

The V gene is TRBV19, the J gene TRBJ2-2, with TRBD1 matching 7 bases. After removal of 5 bases from V and 2 bases from J, the junction contained 8 bases not matched to a gene. Germline CDR1 LNHDA, CDR2 SQIVND (reference sequence). The CDR3 length is 16 residues. The CDR3 is CASSSSGTVNTGELFF. The CDR3 region has the DNA TGTGCCAGTAGTTCCTCGGGGACAGTAAACACCGGGGAGCTGTTTTTT.

The chain uses TRBV7-2 and TRBJ2-3; no reliable D call. V lost 1 base and J lost 0, with 11 bases in between. Germline CDR1 is SGHTA and CDR2 is FQGNSA. The CDR3 runs to 16 residues. The DNA of the CDR3 is TGTGCCAGCAGCTTAGATTTAGTGGGGAGCACAGATACGCAGTATTTT. Its protein product is CASSLDLVGSTDTQYF.

This chain uses TRBV29-1 with TRBJ1-1; D is perhaps TRBD1 (6 bases). V lost 7 bases and J lost 8, with 11 bases in between. Germline V gene sequence: CDR1 SQVTM, CDR2 ANQGSEA. The CDR3 totals 10 residues. This chain's CDR3 is CSAHQGEAFF. Written as DNA, the CDR3 is TGCAGCGCTCACCAGGGGGAAGCTTTCTTT. Full variable domain (outside the CDR3, taken from reference TRBV29-1 and TRBJ1-1): SAVISQKPSRDICQRGTSLTIQCQVDSQVTMMFWYRQQPGQSLTLIATANQGSEATYESGFVIDKFPISRPNLTFSTLTVSNMSPEDSSIYLCSAHQGEAFFGQGTRLTVV.

CDR3 loop: CAWSVLQGISTDTQYF. CDR3 bases: TGTGCCTGGAGTGTACTTCAGGGAATAAGCACAGATACGCAGTATTTT. The chain combines TRBV30 with TRBJ2-3; tentatively, D is TRBD1 (5 bases). Trimming shortened V by 0 bases and J by 0 bases, and 13 bases separated the two germline ends. Germline V CDR1 and CDR2: GTSNPN, SVGIG (reference sequence). The CDR3 covers 16 residues. Looking up the rest from reference TRBV30 and TRBJ2-3 gives the full variable domain: SQTIHQWPATLVQPVGSPLSLECTVEGTSNPNLYWYRQAAGRGLQLLFYSVGIGQISSEVPQNLSASRPQDRQFILSSKKLLLSDSGFYLCAWSVLQGISTDTQYFGPGTRLTVL.

The rearrangement links TRBV7-6 to TRBJ2-3; 13 bases line up with TRBD2. CDR3 length equals 17 residues. Germline assignment: CDR1 SGHVS and CDR2 FNYEAQ. Unmatched junction bases numbered 8, after V lost 5 bases and J lost 3 bases. CDR3 loop: CASSGPLAGGPTDTQYF. The CDR3 DNA reads as TGTGCCAGCAGCGGCCCACTAGCGGGGGGGCCAACAGATACGCAGTATTTT.

The chain is built from TRBV19 and TRBJ2-1; D gene ambiguous. V lost 2 bases and J 0 bases, leaving 5 bases between the germline ends. CDR3 size: 14 residues. Germline CDR1 reads LNHDA; CDR2 reads SQIVND (reference sequence). The CDR3 is CASSISPSYNEQFF. For the CDR3, the DNA is TGTGCCAGTAGTATATCTCCCTCCTACAATGAGCAGTTCTTC.

The chain recombines TRBV6-5 with TRBJ2-5; the match to TRBD2 covers 8 bases. The J segment lost 1 base and the V segment lost 6 bases, leaving 4 bases of the junction unmatched. CDR3 length equals 14 residues. Germline assignment: CDR1 MNHEY and CDR2 SVGAGI. The CDR3: CASSPAGGQETQYF. CDR3 DNA: TGTGCCAGCAGCCCCGCGGGGGGCCAAGAGACCCAGTACTTC.

The chain's CDR3 is CASSISSGGPYEQYF. The CDR3 DNA reads TGTGCCAGTAGTATATCCAGCGGGGGACCCTACGAGCAGTACTTC. This chain connects TRBV19 to TRBJ2-7; 8 bases match TRBD2. This CDR3 comprises 15 residues. The germline gives CDR1 LNHDA, CDR2 SQIVND (reference sequence). After removal of 2 bases from V and 2 bases from J, the junction contained 5 bases not matched to a gene.

The rearrangement joins TRBV10-3 to TRBJ2-3; D is perhaps TRBD1 or TRBD2 (6 bases each). CDR1 ENHRY and CDR2 SYGVKD come from the germline V gene. Deletions cut 3 bases from V and 5 bases from J, with 21 bases between. There are 17 residues in the CDR3. CDR3 coding DNA: TGTGCCATCAGTGATAAGGTGGAGCTGGGGGGCATAGATACGCAGTATTTT. Its protein product is CAISDKVELGGIDTQYF.

CDR3 bases: TGTGCCAGCAGCAAACCGGGACAGGGAAAAGATACGCAGTATTTT. This codes for CASSKPGQGKDTQYF. The chain employs TRBV28 and TRBJ2-3; 9 nucleotides agree with TRBD1. The CDR3 covers 15 residues. The ends lost 6 bases at V and 5 bases at J; junction bases unmatched: 9. Germline CDR1 is MDHEN and CDR2 is SYDVKM.